A selection of T cell receptor gamma chains follows, all from one sample in a study of gamma-delta T cells after stem cell transplantation. TCRdb redid the clone calls on the RT-PCR reads with CATT. Here the sample spans fewer than 300 gamma-chain clones, approximately 11% being singletons. Sequenced input: gamma-delta T cells. These receptors were obtained from a human donor. It is not recorded whose cells these are; they may come from a transplant donor. The CDR3 runs from the conserved cysteine through the conserved F or W. The size of a clone is reported for some rows only, either as once, few or many, or as a class for expanded clones.

j_call v_call clone_size cdr3_nt cdr3_aa
TRGJP TRGV9 few TGTGCCTTGTGGGAGGTCCGGGAGTTGGGCAAAAAAATCAAGGTATTT CALWEVRELGKKIKVF
TRGJP TRGV9 few TGTGCCTTGTGGGAGGTTTCTACGGAAGAGCAAGAGTTGGGCAAAAAAATCAAGGTATTT CALWEVSTEEQELGKKIKVF
TRGJ1/TRGJ2 TRGV5 large TGTGCCACCTGGGACAGGCACGATTATAAGAAACTCTTT CATWDRHDYKKLF
TRGJ1/TRGJ2 TRGV9 large TGTGCCTTGTGGGAGGCACCTCCGAGAGGAAAGAAACTCTTT CALWEAPPRGKKLF
TRGJP TRGV9 - TGTGCCTTGTGGGAGAGATTATTGGGCAAAAAAATCAAGGTATTT CALWERLLGKKIKVF
TRGJP1 TRGV4 large TGTGCCACCTGGGAATATACCACTGGTTGGTTCAAGATATTT CATWEYTTGWFKIF
TRGJ1/TRGJ2 TRGV4 few TGTGCCACCTGGGACTGGAATTATTATAAGAAACTCTTT CATWDWNYYKKLF
TRGJP TRGV9 medium-sized TGTGCCTTGTGGGAGCTAAAAGAGTTGGGCAAAAAAATCAAGGTATTT CALWELKELGKKIKVF
TRGJ1/TRGJ2 TRGV9 hyperexpanded TGTGCCTTGTGGACGCCTCCTAGGTATTATAAGAAACTCTTT CALWTPPRYYKKLF
TRGJP TRGV9 hyperexpanded TGTGCCTTGTGGGGGAACCAAGAGTTGGGCAAAAAAATCAAGGTATTT CALWGNQELGKKIKVF
TRGJ1/TRGJ2 TRGV4 hyperexpanded TGTGCCACCTGGGAGGTGAATTATTATAAGAAACTCTTT CATWEVNYYKKLF
TRGJ1/TRGJ2 TRGV8 few TGTGCCACCTGGGATAGCCCAATTTATTATAAGAAACTCTTT CATWDSPIYYKKLF
TRGJ1/TRGJ2 TRGV3 large TGTGCCACCTGGGACAGAAGAAGGAACTATTATAAGAAACTCTTT CATWDRRRNYYKKLF
TRGJ1/TRGJ2 TRGV4 few TGTGCCACCTGGGATGGGCCGAGGAATAAGAAACTCTTT CATWDGPRNKKLF
TRGJP TRGV9 large TGTGCCTTGTGGGAGGCGGACCGGGAGTTGGGCAAAAAAATCAAGGTATTT CALWEADRELGKKIKVF
TRGJP1 TRGV2 large TGTGCCACCTGGGACGGCCATCGTTGGTTCAAGATATTT CATWDGHRWFKIF
TRGJ1/TRGJ2 TRGV3 few TGTGCCACCTGGGGGCTAGGTTATAAGAAACTCTTT CATWGLGYKKLF
TRGJP TRGV9 - TGTGCCTTGTGGGAGGTAGGAAGAGAGTTGGGCAAAAAAATCAAGGTATTT CALWEVGRELGKKIKVF
TRGJP TRGV9 hyperexpanded TGTGCCTTGTGGGAGGAGGAACAAGAGTTGGGCAAAAAAATCAAGGTATTT CALWEEEQELGKKIKVF
TRGJ1/TRGJ2 TRGV2 few TGTGCCACCTGGGGTCGGAGGGATTATAAGAAACTCTTT CATWGRRDYKKLF